Each of the 14 T cell receptor beta chains below was sequenced from the same sample in a study of cytomegalovirus exposure and HLA in healthy donors. A multiplex PCR was run with 60 Vbeta primers and 13 Jbeta primers. Using immunoSEQ multiplex PCR, the repertoire was profiled, and TCRdb retains in-frame clones only, with some absent. Of about 190,000 clones in the sample, 80% are singletons; the top ten hold roughly 0.99%. Sequenced material: PBMCs. These receptors all come from a woman in her 40s in good health and CMV-seronegative.

J is TRBJ2-3 and V is TRBV5-1; D possibly corresponds to TRBD2 (7 bases). V gave up 4 bases and J gave up 7 bases, with 16 bases separating them. The CDR3 is made up of 14 amino acids. The germline V gene has CDR1 SGHRS and CDR2 YFSETQ. The chain's CDR3 is CASSVRGDKYTQYF. CDR3 nucleotide sequence: TGCGCCAGCAGCGTTCGGGGGGACAAATATACGCAGTATTTT.

The chain couples TRBV4-3 to TRBJ1-2, with TRBD1 matching 8 bases. CDR1 and CDR2 (germline): LGHNA, YSLEER. This CDR3 has 15 amino acids. J gave up 4 bases and V 4 bases, and 8 bases lay outside the gene matches. In nucleotides, the CDR3 is TGCGCCAGCAGCCGATCGACAGGGGCGAGCTATGGCTACACCTTC. It encodes CASSRSTGASYGYTF.

The chain links TRBV30 to TRBJ2-7; 8 nucleotides match TRBD1. The CDR3 runs to 12 residues. The germline V gene has CDR1 GTSNPN and CDR2 SVGIG (reference sequence). Germline trimming cut 5 bases from V and 5 bases from J; bases unmatched to any gene: 5. As DNA, the CDR3 is TGTGCCTGGCGACAGGGGAAGGACGAGCAGTACTTC. It translates to CAWRQGKDEQYF.

The chain employs TRBV14 and TRBJ1-5; 7 positions agree with TRBD1. After removal of 0 bases from V and 6 bases from J, the junction contained 5 bases not matched to a gene. Looked up from germline, CDR1 is SGHDN and CDR2 is FVKESK. The CDR3 contains 15 residues. The CDR3 is CASSQEEGARQPQHF. CDR3 coding DNA: TGTGCCAGCAGCCAAGAGGAGGGGGCCCGTCAGCCCCAGCATTTT.

The chain employs TRBV10-2 and TRBJ1-4; possible D gene TRBD1, 5 bases. This CDR3 is built from 15 residues. Per germline, CDR1 WSHSY and CDR2 SAAADI. The V gene lost 4 bases and the J gene lost 0 bases, with 9 bases spanning the gap. The CDR3 DNA is TGCGCCAGCAGTGCCACAGGAGCAACTAATGAAAAACTGTTTTTT. As protein: CASSATGATNEKLFF.

The genes are TRBV5-1 and TRBJ2-2; 8 positions match TRBD2. V was clipped by 1 base and J by 5 bases; unmatched bases: 7. The length of the CDR3 is 16 residues. Per germline, CDR1 SGHRS and CDR2 YFSETQ. Written as DNA, the CDR3 is TGCGCCAGCAGCTTGTGGGGTAGCGGGGCAACCGGGGAGCTGTTTTTT. Its protein is CASSLWGSGATGELFF.

The rearrangement joins TRBV30 to TRBJ1-5, with TRBD1 identical over 12 bases. The germline V gene encodes CDR1 GTSNPN and CDR2 SVGIG (reference sequence). Trimming at V came to 5 bases and at J to 1 base, leaving 3 bases not matched to a gene. The CDR3 has 15 residues. The CDR3 region has the DNA TGTGCCTGGGGGGACAGGGGGCGAAGCAATCAGCCCCAGCATTTT. Translated: CAWGDRGRSNQPQHF.

This clone was observed a few times. The V call is TRBV2, the J call TRBJ1-1; 7 bases map to TRBD1. Germline trimming cut 4 bases from V and 11 bases from J; bases unmatched to any gene: 10. The CDR3 has 13 residues. Per germline, CDR1 SNHLY and CDR2 FYNNEI. CDR3 DNA: TGTGCCAGCAGTGTTTTGGAGGGGGCGGAGGCTTTCTTT. Residues: CASSVLEGAEAFF.

The CDR3 DNA is TGCGCCAGCAGCGATACTAGCGGGAGCTACGAGCAGTACTTC. Translating gives CASSDTSGSYEQYF. V usage is TRBV5-1 and J usage is TRBJ2-7; 11 bases fit TRBD2. CDR3 size: 14 residues. The ends lost 4 bases at V and 3 bases at J; junction bases unmatched: 3. Per the germline V gene, CDR1 is SGHRS and CDR2 is YFSETQ.

The chain uses TRBV5-1 and TRBJ2-3; D gene unclear. Trimming took 0 bases from V and 4 from J, leaving 9 bases between them. Per the germline V gene, CDR1 is SGHRS and CDR2 is YFSETQ. The CDR3 has 14 residues. The CDR3 DNA reads as TGCGCCAGCAGCTTGGGTGGCATCTCAGATACGCAGTATTTT. Its translation is CASSLGGISDTQYF.

The rearrangement links TRBV27 to TRBJ2-1, with 11 bases identical to TRBD2. Germline values: CDR1 MNHEY, CDR2 SMNVEV (reference sequence). CDR3 length: 16 residues. J was trimmed by 6 bases and V by 3 bases; bases with no gene match: 7. The CDR3 protein is CASSLMASGRSNEQFF. For the CDR3, the DNA is TGTGCCAGCAGTTTGATGGCTAGCGGGAGGAGCAATGAGCAGTTCTTC.

V gene TRBV6-6 combines with J gene TRBJ1-2; D is uncertain. Trimming removed 7 bases at V and 4 bases at J, with 16 bases between. CDR1 MNHNY and CDR2 SVGAGI come from the germline V gene (reference sequence). This CDR3 spans 14 amino acids. The CDR3, as DNA: TGTGCCAGCACCGCGACTAACGGAGGCTATGGCTACACCTTC. Protein product: CASTATNGGYGYTF.

This clone showed up just a few times. The gene calls are TRBV7-9 and TRBJ1-1; D gene uncertain. The germline V gene encodes CDR1 SEHNR and CDR2 FQNEAQ (reference sequence). V was cut by 5 bases and J by 1 base, with 14 bases left in between. There are 15 residues in the CDR3. CDR3 residues: CASSERGLKNTEAFF. CDR3 nucleotide sequence: TGTGCCAGCAGCGAGCGCGGGTTAAAGAACACTGAAGCTTTCTTT.

The V call is TRBV5-3, the J call TRBJ2-7; 9 bases align to TRBD1. TRBV5-3 is treated as an ORF (open reading frame) with a function not yet certain. V gave up 4 bases and J gave up 5 bases; unmatched junction bases: 7. The CDR3 runs 14 residues. CDR3 amino acids: CARSPPDRGHEQYF. CDR3 coding DNA: TGTGCCAGAAGCCCGCCGGACAGGGGTCACGAGCAGTACTTC.